These 22 T cell receptor beta chains were all obtained from the same sample, sequenced in a study of cytomegalovirus exposure and HLA in healthy donors. The PCR had 60 Vbeta and 13 Jbeta primers. The repertoire was sequenced with immunoSEQ multiplex PCR; TCRdb's copy has only in-frame clones and lacks some. Of 99,000 or so clones in the sample, around four fifths were seen once. The sample comprised PBMCs. The receptors were gathered from a man aged 25-40 years in good health and CMV-seronegative.

This clone turned up a few times. V usage is TRBV7-9 and J usage is TRBJ2-1; 8 bases match TRBD2. In germline, CDR1 is SEHNR, CDR2 FQNEAQ (reference sequence). The junction had 8 bases not matched to a gene; V was cut back by 5 bases and J by 5 bases. The CDR3 runs 15 residues. The CDR3, as DNA: TGTGCCAGCAGCAGCCGACTAGCGAGAGACAATGAGCAGTTCTTC. It encodes CASSSRLARDNEQFF.

This chain joins TRBV4-1 and TRBJ2-3; 7 bases match TRBD1. This CDR3 comprises 18 residues. Germline V gene sequence: CDR1 MGHRA, CDR2 YSYEKL. Trimming at V came to 4 bases and at J to 3 bases, leaving 16 bases not matched to a gene. CDR3 region: CASSPSGTPRGSTDTQYF. The CDR3 DNA reads as TGCGCCAGCAGCCCATCGGGGACCCCCAGGGGGTCTACAGATACGCAGTATTTT.

This chain joins TRBV6-1 and TRBJ2-7; D might be TRBD2 (5 bases). Germline V lookup: CDR1 MNHNS, CDR2 SASEGT. The CDR3 consists of 14 residues. The germline V and J ends were trimmed by 10 bases and 1 base, with 17 bases remaining between them. DNA of the CDR3: TGTGCCACCGCCGGAGGTATTAAGTCCTACGAGCAGTACTTC. Translating gives CATAGGIKSYEQYF.

The rearrangement joins TRBV6-5 to TRBJ2-6, with a weak D call TRBD1 (5 bases). The CDR3 consists of 15 residues. V shed 10 bases and J shed 0 bases, with 13 bases lying between them. Germline CDR1 MNHEY, CDR2 SVGAGI. The CDR3 sequence: CATIQALSGANVLTF. CDR3 nucleotides: TGTGCCACCATACAGGCACTCTCTGGGGCCAACGTCCTGACTTTC.

The rearrangement uses TRBV5-4 and TRBJ2-5; D is ambiguous. The CDR3 is 14 residues long. Germline assignment: CDR1 SGHNT and CDR2 YYREEE (reference sequence). Between the trimmed V and J ends, which lost 2 bases and 3 bases, there was a span of 11 bases. The CDR3 loop reads CASSLLSEKETQYF. The CDR3 coding sequence is TGTGCCAGCAGCTTACTTTCCGAAAAAGAGACCCAGTACTTC.

This clone was seen once. The V call is TRBV7-8, the J call TRBJ1-3; D possibly corresponds to TRBD1 (5 bases). The CDR3 extends over 18 amino acids. CDR1 and CDR2 from the germline V gene are SGHVS and FQNEAQ. The V gene lost 0 bases and the J gene lost 2 bases, with 17 bases spanning the gap. The CDR3 loop reads CASSLAGFNGATGNTIYF. CDR3 DNA: TGTGCCAGCAGCTTAGCGGGTTTTAATGGGGCAACTGGAAACACCATATATTTT.

In nucleotides, the CDR3 is TGCGCCAGCAGCCAGAGAGTCCGGGACAAGAGCTATGGCTACACCTTC. It codes for CASSQRVRDKSYGYTF. This rearrangement joins TRBV4-1 to TRBJ1-2; D may be TRBD1 (6 bases). Germline lookup yields CDR1 MGHRA and CDR2 YSYEKL. The CDR3 length is 16 residues. Trimming removed 3 bases at V and 4 bases at J, with 18 bases between.

The CDR3 nucleotides read TGTGCCAGTAGTATGGGACAGGGGGCGGCTGGGGCTTTCTTT. Amino acid sequence: CASSMGQGAAGAFF. J is TRBJ1-1 and V is TRBV19; 12 nucleotides agree with TRBD1. There are 14 residues in the CDR3. V lost 3 bases to trimming and J lost 11 bases; unmatched junction nucleotides: 7. The germline CDR1 and CDR2 sequences are LNHDA and SQIVND (reference sequence). Using reference TRBV19 and TRBJ1-1 for the parts outside the CDR3, the full variable domain is DGGITQSPKYLFRKEGQNVTLSCEQNLNHDAMYWYRQDPGQGLRLIYYSQIVNDFQKGDIAEGYSVSREKKESFPLTVTSAQKNPTAFYLCASSMGQGAAGAFFGQGTRLTVV.

The chain links TRBV2 to TRBJ1-5; tentative D call: TRBD1 (5 bases). CDR1 and CDR2 (germline): SNHLY, FYNNEI. V lost 2 bases to trimming and J lost 6 bases, with 14 bases between them. CDR3 size: 15 residues. The CDR3 DNA follows: TGTGCCAGCAGTGAATGGCAGGGTTCTGTTCAGCCCCAGCATTTT. It encodes CASSEWQGSVQPQHF.

The V call is TRBV27, the J call TRBJ1-4; no reliable D call. From germline, CDR1 is MNHEY and CDR2 SMNVEV (reference sequence). The CDR3 consists of 14 residues. Trimming took 2 bases from V and 6 from J, leaving 10 bases between them. As DNA, the CDR3 is TGTGCCAGCAGTTTAAACACAGTAGATGAAAAACTGTTTTTT. The encoded protein is CASSLNTVDEKLFF.

The chain combines TRBV18 with TRBJ2-1, with D tentatively TRBD1 (6 bases). Germline loops: CDR1 KGHSH, CDR2 LQKENI. CDR3 length: 13 residues. V lost 3 bases and J lost 4, with 7 bases in between. This CDR3 is CASSPQGYNEQFF. The CDR3 nucleotides read TGTGCCAGCTCACCCCAGGGGTACAATGAGCAGTTCTTC.

The DNA for the CDR3 is TGTGCCAGCAGTTTATTCAGGGCCCGCCAGCCCCAGCATTTT. Amino acid sequence: CASSLFRARQPQHF. V is TRBV28 and J is TRBJ1-5; TRBD1 is a possible D gene (5 bases). Germline V gives CDR1 MDHEN, CDR2 SYDVKM. V was trimmed by 1 base and J by 7 bases, leaving 11 bases between them. The CDR3 is 14 amino acids.

The chain is built from TRBV6-5 and TRBJ2-7; the match to TRBD2 covers 8 bases. Germline CDR1 is MNHEY and CDR2 is SVGAGI. Trimming took 8 bases from V and 4 from J; bases not matched to a gene: 10. The CDR3 length is 14 residues. The CDR3 nucleotides read TGTGCCAGCCGGGGGGGGAGGACATCTTACGAGCAGTACTTC. Translation: CASRGGRTSYEQYF.

This clone has only a few counts. The chain employs TRBV29-1 and TRBJ2-1, with TRBD2 matching over 7 bases. The CDR3 contains 14 residues. Looked up from germline, CDR1 is SQVTM and CDR2 is ANQGSEA. V lost 4 bases, J lost 6 bases, and 9 bases stayed unmatched. CDR3 sequence reads: CSVVDPAGINEQFF. The CDR3, as DNA: TGCAGCGTTGTTGATCCAGCGGGGATCAATGAGCAGTTCTTC.

The rearrangement links TRBV7-8 to TRBJ1-5; the match to TRBD1 covers 9 bases. Trimming at V came to 5 bases and at J to 7 bases, leaving 9 bases not matched to a gene. Per germline, CDR1 SGHVS and CDR2 FQNEAQ. CDR3 length: 15 residues. The CDR3 sequence is CASSSTGTGTQPQHF. CDR3 nucleotides: TGTGCCAGCAGCAGTACCGGGACAGGGACCCAGCCCCAGCATTTT.

In nucleotides, the CDR3 is TGTGCCTACAGATCAGCGGGGGACACCGGGGAGCTGTTTTTT. This gives the protein CAYRSAGDTGELFF. This chain uses TRBV5-4 with TRBJ2-2; 8 nucleotides align to TRBD2. The germline CDR1 and CDR2 sequences are SGHNT and YYREEE (reference sequence). Unmatched junction bases numbered 8, after V lost 10 bases and J lost 3 bases. The CDR3 extends over 14 amino acids.

The chain employs TRBV18 and TRBJ1-4, with D perhaps matching TRBD1 (6 bases). CDR1 and CDR2 from the germline V gene are KGHSH and LQKENI. This CDR3 has 15 residues. The ends were cut back, 1 base at V and 7 bases at J, with 13 bases in the middle. This chain's CDR3 is CASSPLRQASEKLFF. CDR3 DNA sequence: TGTGCCAGCTCACCACTTCGACAGGCAAGTGAAAAACTGTTTTTT.

CDR3 in amino acids: CASRTGGDYGYTF. For the CDR3, the DNA is TGTGCCAGTAGGACAGGGGGAGACTATGGCTACACCTTC. The chain recombines TRBV27 with TRBJ1-2; TRBD1 agrees at 10 bases. Trimming cost V 9 bases and J 3 bases; bases outside gene matches: 4. CDR3 length: 13 residues. Germline CDR1 MNHEY, CDR2 SMNVEV (reference sequence).

The chain couples TRBV7-8 to TRBJ2-3, with D unclear. The CDR3 extends over 13 amino acids. V was shortened by 2 bases and J by 2 bases, with 5 bases between the two germline ends. In germline, CDR1 is SGHVS, CDR2 FQNEAQ. In nucleotides, the CDR3 is TGTGCCAGCAGCTTATACAACACAGATACGCAGTATTTT. Residues: CASSLYNTDTQYF.

The sample holds one count of this clone. The junction differs from germline at one of its ends, possibly a read error. The V call is TRBV7-7, the J call TRBJ2-1; TRBD1 matches at 8 bases. The CDR3 runs 15 residues. The germline CDR1 and CDR2 sequences are SSHAT and FNYEAQ (reference sequence). CDR3: CASSLAAGGWDEQFF. The CDR3 DNA is TGTGCTAGCAGCTTAGCGGCAGGGGGCTGGGATGAGCAGTTCTTC.

This chain links TRBV6-5 with TRBJ1-5; 9 bases are a match to TRBD1. Germline V gene sequence: CDR1 MNHEY, CDR2 SVGAGI. This CDR3 region has 15 residues. Trimming at V came to 0 bases and at J to 7 bases, leaving 4 bases not matched to a gene. The DNA for the CDR3 is TGTGCCAGCAGTTACTCGGGGACAGGGCACCAGCCCCAGCATTTT. Translation: CASSYSGTGHQPQHF.

The chain is built from TRBV7-6 and TRBJ1-3, with TRBD1 as a possible D gene (5 bases). With 4 bases removed from V and 0 bases from J, the gap between germline ends came to 16 bases. The CDR3 is 17 residues long. Germline V gives CDR1 SGHVS, CDR2 FNYEAQ. In nucleotides, the CDR3 is TGTGCCAGCAGCTCGGGAGCGGGACGGTTCTCTGGAAACACCATATATTTT. This translates into CASSSGAGRFSGNTIYF.